The 3 T cell receptor beta chains in this list originate from one sample, sequenced in a study of T cells after yellow fever vaccination. TCRdb independently ran MiXCR on the 5' RACE reads; one entry per CDR3 protein. The sample has some 250,000 distinct CDR3 sequences; approximately 3.5% are singletons. The starting material was PBMCs, obtained 15 days after the yellow fever booster vaccination. The receptors here all came from a young man who received the YFV17D yellow fever vaccine.

This clonotype occurred many times. This CDR3 reads CATSRPGEAFF. CDR3 nucleotide sequence: TGTGCCACCAGCCGGCCTGGAGAGGCTTTCTTT. V gene TRBV15 combines with J gene TRBJ1-1; no reliable D call. The V end lost 5 bases, the J end lost 11 bases, and 12 bases lay between the germline ends. This CDR3 contains 11 residues. Germline V gives CDR1 LNHNV, CDR2 YYDKDF (reference sequence). The full variable domain, rest sourced from reference TRBV15 and TRBJ1-1, is DAMVIQNPRYQVTQFGKPVTLSCSQTLNHNVMYWYQQKSSQAPKLLFHYYDKDFNNEADTPDNFQSRRPNTSFCFLDIRSPGLGDTAMYLCATSRPGEAFFGQGTRLTVV.

This clonotype has ten or more counts. V and J are TRBV20-1 and TRBJ1-5; possibly TRBD1 for D (5 bases). The CDR3 is 13 amino acids. Trimming took 6 bases from V and 6 from J, leaving 15 bases between them. The germline CDR1 and CDR2 sequences are DFQATT and SNEGSKA (reference sequence). As DNA, the CDR3 is TGCAGTGCCTGGGGGGGTCGAGGTCAGCCCCAGCATTTT. Protein sequence: CSAWGGRGQPQHF.

This clonotype was observed many times. The chain uses TRBV24-1 and TRBJ1-5; D ambiguous. Germline values: CDR1 KGHDR, CDR2 SFDVKD. Trimming removed 2 bases from V and 0 bases from J, with 4 bases in between. The CDR3 consists of 14 residues. CDR3 loop: CATSDWDSNQPQHF. Here the CDR3 DNA reads TGTGCCACCAGTGATTGGGATAGCAATCAGCCCCAGCATTTT.